What follows are 22 T cell receptor beta chains derived from one specimen sequenced in a study of T and B cells in COVID-19 patients. TRB was amplified from approximately 250-500 ng of blood genomic DNA. Multiplex PCR with BIOMED2 TRB-A/B primer pools amplified TRB rearrangements. From the multiplex PCR reads, TCRdb called clonotypes with MiXCR, one entry per CDR3 protein. The repertoire holds about 15,000 distinct CDR3 sequences, with 25% to 35% as singletons. Source material: blood. The receptors originated from a human donor who had recovered from COVID-19.

This clonotype is medium-sized within its sample. The chain couples TRBV19 to TRBJ1-4; tentatively, D is TRBD1 (6 bases). Per the germline V gene, CDR1 is LNHDA and CDR2 is SQIVND (reference sequence). Trimming took 5 bases from V and 10 from J, leaving 8 bases between them. The CDR3 length is 11 residues. CDR3 region: CASSEGGKLFF. As DNA, the CDR3 is TGTGCCAGTAGTGAGGGGGGAAAACTGTTTTTT.

This chain joins TRBV18 and TRBJ2-7, with D unresolved. The V end lost 1 base, the J end lost 5 bases, and 15 bases lay between the germline ends. Germline values: CDR1 KGHSH, CDR2 LQKENI. The CDR3 is 15 residues long. CDR3 nucleotide sequence: TGTGCCAGCTCACCACAGGATATCATTCTCGACGAGCAGTACTTC. Translation gives CASSPQDIILDEQYF.

The chain employs TRBV7-2 and TRBJ2-7, with D perhaps TRBD2 (5 bases). The CDR3 contains 14 residues. The germline gives CDR1 SGHTA, CDR2 FQGNSA. The V gene lost 5 bases and the J gene lost 2 bases, with 13 bases spanning the gap. The CDR3, as DNA: TGTGCCAGCAGCCAACGAGGGAAAACCTACGAGCAGTACTTC. This gives the protein CASSQRGKTYEQYF.

This clonotype was observed many times. The chain couples TRBV27 to TRBJ2-5; D could derive from TRBD1 or TRBD2 (5 bases each). The V and J ends lost 10 bases and 4 bases respectively, with 19 bases between them. CDR1 and CDR2 from the germline V gene are MNHEY and SMNVEV (reference sequence). The CDR3 extends over 14 amino acids. The CDR3 sequence is CATLSRGGGETQYF. CDR3 coding DNA: TGTGCCACCTTGTCACGAGGTGGGGGAGAGACCCAGTACTTC.

The CDR3 sequence is CASSQDPEANYGYTF. The CDR3 DNA sequence: TGCGCCAGCAGCCAAGATCCGGAGGCTAACTATGGCTACACCTTC. This chain links TRBV4-3 with TRBJ1-2, with D uncertain. V lost 0 bases and J lost 0, with 8 bases in between. The CDR3 is 15 amino acids. The germline V gene has CDR1 LGHNA and CDR2 YSLEER.

This clonotype has only a few counts. The chain recombines TRBV18 with TRBJ1-5; unclear D gene. Germline CDR1 is KGHSH and CDR2 is LQKENI. V lost 0 bases, J lost 5 bases, and 8 bases lay in between. The CDR3 has 14 residues. The DNA for the CDR3 is TGTGCCAGCTCACCACCCATGCTGGATCAGCCCCAGCATTTT. Amino acids: CASSPPMLDQPQHF. Based on the CDR3 plus reference TRBV18 and TRBJ1-5, the full variable domain is NAGVMQNPRHLVRRRGQEARLRCSPMKGHSHVYWYRQLPEEGLKFMVYLQKENIIDESGMPKERFSAEFPKEGPSILRIQQVVRGDSAAYFCASSPPMLDQPQHFGDGTRLSIL.

This clonotype has at least ten counts. V gene TRBV15 combines with J gene TRBJ2-3; 10 nucleotides agree with TRBD1. The CDR3 extends over 17 amino acids. Germline lookup yields CDR1 LNHNV and CDR2 YYDKDF (reference sequence). Trimming took 0 bases from V and 2 from J; bases not matched to a gene: 5. CDR3 DNA: TGTGCCACCAGCAGAGACCCCGGGACAGGGGCCACAGATACGCAGTATTTT. Translating it yields CATSRDPGTGATDTQYF.

The genes are TRBV4-3 and TRBJ1-6; 9 bases are shared with TRBD1. After removal of 0 bases from V and 10 bases from J, the junction contained 10 bases not matched to a gene. Germline V gives CDR1 LGHNA, CDR2 YSLEER. The CDR3 loop spans 17 amino acids. The CDR3: CASSQDSGTGLGSPLHF. CDR3 coding DNA: TGCGCCAGCAGCCAAGACTCCGGGACAGGGCTCGGATCACCCCTCCACTTT.

This clonotype was seen repeatedly, ten times or more. The rearrangement links TRBV29-1 to TRBJ2-7, with 7 bases aligning to TRBD2. The CDR3 length is 14 residues. CDR1 is SQVTM and CDR2 is ANQGSEA in the germline V gene. J gave up 8 bases and V 0 bases, and 10 bases lay outside the gene matches. The CDR3 loop is CSVEDGTDGRKQYF. The CDR3 DNA sequence: TGCAGCGTTGAAGACGGCACGGACGGGAGGAAGCAGTACTTC.

By share, this clonotype counts as medium-sized. The chain links TRBV6-5 to TRBJ2-2; 7 bases line up with TRBD1. Germline values: CDR1 MNHEY, CDR2 SVGAGI. With 4 bases clipped from V and 7 bases from J, the junction kept 15 bases outside the gene matches. The CDR3 consists of 17 residues. The CDR3 here is CASSSLPGTDQVGELFF. The CDR3 DNA is TGTGCCAGCAGTTCCCTTCCCGGGACAGATCAAGTCGGGGAGCTGTTTTTT.

A remark on this clonotype: Germline and junction disagree at one end, which may indicate a read error. The chain carries TRBV7-7 and TRBJ2-6; the D gene is possibly TRBD1 (6 bases). The CDR3 has 16 residues. Germline lookup yields CDR1 SSHAT and CDR2 FNYEAQ (reference sequence). CDR3 bases: TGTGCTAGCAGCGTCAGACGGGACACTGGGGCCAACGTCCTGACTTTC. Translation gives CASSVRRDTGANVLTF.

This clonotype is medium-sized in the sample. The chain is built from TRBV19 and TRBJ1-5; D might be TRBD1 (6 bases). Trimming removed 5 bases at V and 11 bases at J, with 19 bases between. Germline CDR1 LNHDA, CDR2 SQIVND (reference sequence). The length of the CDR3 is 14 residues. CDR3 sequence reads: CASSATDSQDTQHF. The CDR3 DNA reads as TGTGCCAGTAGTGCCACGGACAGCCAGGACACCCAGCATTTT.

This clonotype was found many times. The V gene is TRBV18, the J gene TRBJ2-6; D call uncertain. The CDR3 consists of 13 residues. Germline CDR1 is KGHSH and CDR2 is LQKENI. V lost 2 bases and J 5 bases, leaving 4 bases between the germline ends. CDR3 in amino acids: CASSPDWANVLTF. DNA of the CDR3: TGTGCCAGCTCACCAGACTGGGCCAACGTCCTGACTTTC.

The V and J genes are TRBV6-6 and TRBJ1-1, with 7 bases identical to TRBD1. The CDR3 runs to 11 residues. Germline values: CDR1 MNHNY, CDR2 SVGAGI (reference sequence). J was trimmed by 5 bases and V by 7 bases; bases with no gene match: 1. As DNA, the CDR3 is TGTGCCAGCACCAGGGGGACTGAAGCTTTCTTT. This gives the protein CASTRGTEAFF.

This clonotype was observed a handful of times. J is TRBJ2-5 and V is TRBV7-9; weak D call: TRBD1 (6 bases). CDR3 length: 14 residues. Trimming removed 5 bases from V and 3 bases from J, with 13 bases in between. Germline CDR1 reads SEHNR; CDR2 reads FQNEAQ (reference sequence). CDR3 nucleotide sequence: TGTGCCAGCAGCCCCGAACAGGGAGAAGAGACCCAGTACTTC. This gives the protein CASSPEQGEETQYF.

The chain carries TRBV5-1 and TRBJ2-3, with 9 bases matching TRBD2. V lost 6 bases and J lost 2; bases outside the gene matches: 4. The CDR3 spans 14 residues. Germline assignment: CDR1 SGHRS and CDR2 YFSETQ. The CDR3 DNA sequence: TGCGCCAGCAAGCTAGCGGGGCCCACAGATACGCAGTATTTT. Encoded protein: CASKLAGPTDTQYF.

There are many counts of this clonotype. The J gene is TRBJ2-2, the V gene TRBV6-2 or TRBV6-3; D is unresolved. Germline CDR1 MNHEY, CDR2 SVGEGT. Trimming pared 0 bases from V and 2 bases from J, leaving 4 bases between. CDR3 length: 14 amino acids. The CDR3 here is CASSYSDNTGELFF. The CDR3 DNA is TGTGCCAGCAGTTACTCAGATAACACCGGGGAGCTGTTTTTT.

This clonotype was counted many times. V and J are TRBV19 and TRBJ2-7; weak D call: TRBD1 (6 bases). The CDR3 runs 13 residues. The germline gives CDR1 LNHDA, CDR2 SQIVND (reference sequence). The V end lost 8 bases, the J end lost 1 base, and 12 bases lay between the germline ends. CDR3: CASSRTVSYEQYF. Written as DNA, the CDR3 is TGTGCCAGTTCCCGGACAGTTTCCTACGAGCAGTACTTC.

The chain links TRBV19 to TRBJ2-1; TRBD1 might be the D (6 bases). The V gene's germline CDR1 is LNHDA and CDR2 SQIVND (reference sequence). Trimming left V 10 bases short and J 6 bases short, with 25 bases between. This CDR3 is 16 amino acids long. The CDR3 is CANRGEGQRMGNEQFF. As DNA, the CDR3 is TGTGCCAATAGAGGGGAAGGACAGAGGATGGGCAATGAGCAGTTCTTC.

The gene calls are TRBV6-5 and TRBJ1-6; TRBD1 is a possible D gene (5 bases). From germline, CDR1 is MNHEY and CDR2 SVGAGI. Deletions cut 5 bases from V and 2 bases from J, with 10 bases between. This CDR3 is built from 15 residues. CDR3 sequence: CASSLSGPYNSPLHF. In DNA form, the CDR3 reads TGTGCCAGCAGTCTATCAGGGCCCTATAATTCACCCCTCCACTTT.

This clonotype qualifies as medium-sized (0.01 to 0.1%). J is TRBJ2-5 and V is TRBV11-1; D is undetermined. Germline loops: CDR1 SGHAT, CDR2 FQDESV (reference sequence). This CDR3 spans 13 amino acids. With 1 base removed from V and 3 bases from J, the gap between germline ends came to 6 bases. The CDR3 nucleotides read TGTGCCAGCAGCTTAGGAAGGAAAGAGACCCAGTACTTC. As protein: CASSLGRKETQYF.

The chain links TRBV24-1 to TRBJ2-3; 10 positions match TRBD1. This CDR3 has 18 amino acids. Trimming removed 4 bases from V and 3 bases from J; junction bases left unmatched: 12. The germline gives CDR1 KGHDR, CDR2 SFDVKD. The CDR3 sequence: CATSELTGTGEGTDTQYF. Here the CDR3 DNA reads TGTGCCACCAGTGAATTAACCGGGACAGGGGAGGGTACAGATACGCAGTATTTT.